In this sample, the clone carrying this TCR beta chain turned up a few times. Its antigen remains unidentified. TCRdb reprocessed the reads via MiXCR and lists one record per CDR3 protein. In the table there are some 450,000 distinct CDR3 sequences, 30% to 40% of which are singletons. This sample was included in a study of T cell repertoires in cytomegalovirus infection. For the study at large: Through public TCR beta signatures, both CMV infection and matching HLA type were indicated.

Study outcomes and limitations: Dominant in the ex vivo response were TCR beta clonotypes restricted by HLA-C and specific for CMV. Individuals carrying CMV plus the relevant HLA were identified by cumulative frequency of public TCR beta families.

This clonotype was obtained from a human donor in good health (CMV status not recorded). Some clones in this sample may be carry-over from other donors' samples. Sequenced material: PBMCs.

The CDR3 sequence: CSAPGTGALGTQYF. The CDR3 coding sequence is TGCAGTGCGCCCGGGACAGGGGCACTGGGGACCCAGTACTTC. The chain carries TRBV20-1 and TRBJ2-5; 10 bases align to TRBD1. Trimming took 6 bases from V and 7 from J; bases not matched to a gene: 11. The CDR3 has 14 amino acids. Germline V gene lookup returns CDR1 DFQATT and CDR2 SNEGSKA (reference sequence).